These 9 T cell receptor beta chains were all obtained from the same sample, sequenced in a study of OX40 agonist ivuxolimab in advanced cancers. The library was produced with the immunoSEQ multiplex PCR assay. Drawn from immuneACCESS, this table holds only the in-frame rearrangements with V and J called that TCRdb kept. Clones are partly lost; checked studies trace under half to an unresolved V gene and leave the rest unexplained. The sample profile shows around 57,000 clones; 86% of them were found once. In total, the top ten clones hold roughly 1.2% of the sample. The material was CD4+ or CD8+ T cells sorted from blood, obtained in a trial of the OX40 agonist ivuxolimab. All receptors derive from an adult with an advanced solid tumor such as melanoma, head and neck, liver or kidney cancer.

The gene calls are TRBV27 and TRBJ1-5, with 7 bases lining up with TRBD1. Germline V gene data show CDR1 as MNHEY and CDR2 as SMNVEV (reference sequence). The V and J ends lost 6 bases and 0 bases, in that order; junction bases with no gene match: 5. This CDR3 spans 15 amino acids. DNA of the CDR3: TGTGCCAGCAGGGACAGGTCCTATAGCAATCAGCCCCAGCATTTT. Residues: CASRDRSYSNQPQHF.

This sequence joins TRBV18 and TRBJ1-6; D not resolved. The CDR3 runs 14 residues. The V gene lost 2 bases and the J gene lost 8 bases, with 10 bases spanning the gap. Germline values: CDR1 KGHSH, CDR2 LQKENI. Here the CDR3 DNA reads TGTGCCAGCTCACCAGAGGGCTCGGATTCACCCCTCCACTTT. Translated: CASSPEGSDSPLHF.

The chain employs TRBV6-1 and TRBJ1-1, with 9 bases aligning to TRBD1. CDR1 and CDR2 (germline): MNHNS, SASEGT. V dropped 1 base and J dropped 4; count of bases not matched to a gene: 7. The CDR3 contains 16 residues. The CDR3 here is CASSEVYGTGPTEAFF. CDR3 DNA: TGTGCCAGCAGTGAAGTATACGGGACAGGGCCCACTGAAGCTTTCTTT.

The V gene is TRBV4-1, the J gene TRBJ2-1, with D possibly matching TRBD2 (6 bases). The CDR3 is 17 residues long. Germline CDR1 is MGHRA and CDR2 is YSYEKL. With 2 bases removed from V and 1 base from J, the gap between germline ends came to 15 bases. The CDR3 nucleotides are TGCGCCAGCAGCCAATCAGTCGGGAGCGTTTCCTACAATGAGCAGTTCTTC. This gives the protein CASSQSVGSVSYNEQFF.

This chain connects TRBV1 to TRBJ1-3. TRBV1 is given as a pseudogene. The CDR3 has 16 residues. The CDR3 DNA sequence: TGCACCAGCAGCCAAGATGCGGTCTTTCTTGGAAACACCATATATTTT. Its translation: CTSSQDAVFLGNTIYF.

The CDR3 DNA reads as TGTGCCAGCAGCTTATTGTTCCGGGAAGAGACCCAGTACTTC. This gives the protein CASSLLFREETQYF. The chain joins TRBV7-9 to TRBJ2-5; no clear D gene. The germline gives CDR1 SEHNR, CDR2 FQNEAQ (reference sequence). This CDR3 has 14 residues. The germline V and J ends were trimmed by 2 bases and 3 bases, with 10 bases remaining between them.

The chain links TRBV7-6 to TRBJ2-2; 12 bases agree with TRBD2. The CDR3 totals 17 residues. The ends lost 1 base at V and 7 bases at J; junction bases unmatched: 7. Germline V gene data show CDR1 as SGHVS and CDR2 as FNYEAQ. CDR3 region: CASSLGSTSGSDGELFF. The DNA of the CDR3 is TGTGCCAGCAGCTTAGGGTCGACTAGCGGGAGTGACGGGGAGCTGTTTTTT.

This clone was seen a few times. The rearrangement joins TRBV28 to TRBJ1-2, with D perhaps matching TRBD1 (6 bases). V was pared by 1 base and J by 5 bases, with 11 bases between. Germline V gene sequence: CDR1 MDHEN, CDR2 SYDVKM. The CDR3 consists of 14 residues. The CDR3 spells CASSLSYREYGYTF. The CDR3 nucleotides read TGTGCCAGCAGTTTATCATACAGGGAGTATGGCTACACCTTC.

The chain's CDR3 is CASSPTMGGETQYF. The CDR3 DNA reads as TGTGCCAGCAGCCCGACGATGGGAGGTGAGACCCAGTACTTC. V and J are TRBV5-4 and TRBJ2-5; D perhaps matches TRBD2 (6 bases). The CDR3 spans 14 residues. V was pared by 4 bases and J by 5 bases, with 15 bases between. CDR1 is SGHNT, CDR2 YYREEE, per germline (reference sequence).